The T cell receptor beta chain described here comes from a study of T cells in localized non-small cell lung cancer. The germline V and J ends were trimmed by 3 bases and 5 bases, with 8 bases remaining between them. CDR1 and CDR2 (germline): MNHNS, SASEGT. CDR3 length: 13 residues. The table came from immunoSEQ multiplex PCR; TCRdb's copy has only in-frame clones and leaves some out. Among approximately 88,000 clones listed, roughly 90% were seen once. This chain joins TRBV6-1 and TRBJ1-5, with D unresolved. The receptor was derived from a woman aged 40-69 years with stage II squamous cell lung carcinoma. Sequencing was performed on PBMCs, taken before any cancer treatment. The CDR3 sequence: CASSESGDQPQHF. The CDR3 coding sequence is TGTGCCAGCAGTGAGAGCGGCGATCAGCCCCAGCATTTT.